This T cell receptor beta chain was recovered during a study of OX40 agonist ivuxolimab in advanced cancers. For the study at large: Anti-PD-1, anti-PD-L1 or anti-CTLA-4 therapy given earlier was allowed, and 35% to 50% had some. General observations from the study: Some nonresponders likewise displayed low normalized T-cell clonal expansion.

V lost 1 base to trimming and J lost 1 base; unmatched junction nucleotides: 14. CDR1 is SGHVS, CDR2 FQNEAQ, per germline. There are 19 residues in the CDR3. Clones were read by immunoSEQ multiplex PCR, and TCRdb kept only the in-frame ones, dropping some. The table has 45,000 to 60,000 clones, 91% seen once. As for this clone: What it binds is unknown.

The origin of this receptor is an adult with an advanced solid tumor such as melanoma, head and neck, liver or kidney cancer. Sequencing was performed on CD4+ or CD8+ T cells sorted from blood, taken in a trial of the OX40 agonist ivuxolimab. The chain employs TRBV7-8 and TRBJ2-7, with 9 bases aligning to TRBD2. The CDR3 DNA reads TGTGCCAGCAGCTTAGTCGCGCTGCTAGCGGGATATCTGTCCTACGAGCAGTACTTC. Encoded protein: CASSLVALLAGYLSYEQYF.